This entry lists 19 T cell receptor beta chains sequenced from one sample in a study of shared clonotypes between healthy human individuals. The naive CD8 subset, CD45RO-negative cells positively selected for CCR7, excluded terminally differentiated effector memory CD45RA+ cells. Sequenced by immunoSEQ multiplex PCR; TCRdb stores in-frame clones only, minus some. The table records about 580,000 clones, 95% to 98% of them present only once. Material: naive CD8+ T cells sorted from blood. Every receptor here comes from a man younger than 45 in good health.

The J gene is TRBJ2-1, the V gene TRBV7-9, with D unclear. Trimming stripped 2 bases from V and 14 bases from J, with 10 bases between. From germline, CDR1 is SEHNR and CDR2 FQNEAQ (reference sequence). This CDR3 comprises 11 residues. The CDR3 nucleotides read TGTGCCAGCAGCTTACCGAGCGAGGAGTTCTTC. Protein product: CASSLPSEEFF.

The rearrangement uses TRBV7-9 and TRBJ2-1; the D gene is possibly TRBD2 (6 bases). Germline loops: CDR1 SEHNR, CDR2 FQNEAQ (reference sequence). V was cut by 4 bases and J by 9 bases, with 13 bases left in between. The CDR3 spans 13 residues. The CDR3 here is CASSSSTEGEQFF. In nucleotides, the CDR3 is TGTGCCAGCAGCTCTTCTACGGAGGGTGAGCAGTTCTTC.

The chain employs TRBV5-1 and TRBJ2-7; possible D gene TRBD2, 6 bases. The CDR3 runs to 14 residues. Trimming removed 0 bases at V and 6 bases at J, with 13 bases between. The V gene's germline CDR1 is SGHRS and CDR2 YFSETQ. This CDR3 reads CASSLVATGGEQYF. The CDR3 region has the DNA TGCGCCAGCAGCTTGGTGGCCACCGGGGGCGAGCAGTACTTC.

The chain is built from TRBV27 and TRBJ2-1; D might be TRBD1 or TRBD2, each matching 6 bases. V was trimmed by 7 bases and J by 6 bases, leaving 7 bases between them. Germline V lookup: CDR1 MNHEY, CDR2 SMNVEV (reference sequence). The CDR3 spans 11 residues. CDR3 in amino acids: CASTGANEQFF. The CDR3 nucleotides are TGTGCCAGCACGGGGGCCAATGAGCAGTTCTTC.

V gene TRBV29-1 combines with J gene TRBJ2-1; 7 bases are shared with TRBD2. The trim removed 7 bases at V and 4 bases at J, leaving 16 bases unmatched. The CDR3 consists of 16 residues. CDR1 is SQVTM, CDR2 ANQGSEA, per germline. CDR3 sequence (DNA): TGCAGCGCCCAGGGACTCGCGGAGGGAGGGTACAATGAGCAGTTCTTC. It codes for CSAQGLAEGGYNEQFF.

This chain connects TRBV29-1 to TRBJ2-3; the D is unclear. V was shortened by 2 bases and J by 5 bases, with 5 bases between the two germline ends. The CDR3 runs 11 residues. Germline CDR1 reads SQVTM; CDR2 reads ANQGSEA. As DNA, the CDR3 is TGCAGCGTTGAATTCCTAGATACGCAGTATTTT. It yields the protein CSVEFLDTQYF.

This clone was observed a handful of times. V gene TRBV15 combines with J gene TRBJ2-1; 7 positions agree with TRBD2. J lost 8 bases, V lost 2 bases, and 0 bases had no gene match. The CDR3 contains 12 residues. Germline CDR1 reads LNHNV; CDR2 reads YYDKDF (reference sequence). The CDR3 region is CATSRLADEQFF. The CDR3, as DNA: TGTGCCACCAGCAGACTAGCGGATGAGCAGTTCTTC.

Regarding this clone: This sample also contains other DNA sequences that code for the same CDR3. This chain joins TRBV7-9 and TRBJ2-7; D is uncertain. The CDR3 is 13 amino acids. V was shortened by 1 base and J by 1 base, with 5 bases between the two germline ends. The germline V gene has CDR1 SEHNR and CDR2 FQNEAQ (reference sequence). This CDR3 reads CASSLDGSYEQYF. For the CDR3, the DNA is TGTGCCAGCAGCTTAGACGGTTCCTACGAGCAGTACTTC.

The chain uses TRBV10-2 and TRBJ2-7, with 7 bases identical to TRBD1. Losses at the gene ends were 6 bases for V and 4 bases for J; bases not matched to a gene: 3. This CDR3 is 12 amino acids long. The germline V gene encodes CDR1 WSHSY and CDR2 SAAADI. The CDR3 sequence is CASSPDRYEQYF. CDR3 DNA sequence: TGCGCCAGCAGCCCGGACAGGTACGAGCAGTACTTC.

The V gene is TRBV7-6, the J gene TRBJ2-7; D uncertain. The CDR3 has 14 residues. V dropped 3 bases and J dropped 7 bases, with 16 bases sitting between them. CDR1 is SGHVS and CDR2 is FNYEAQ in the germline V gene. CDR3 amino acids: CASSLSPLSGEQYF. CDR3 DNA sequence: TGTGCCAGCAGCTTGTCTCCCCTCAGTGGAGAGCAGTACTTC.

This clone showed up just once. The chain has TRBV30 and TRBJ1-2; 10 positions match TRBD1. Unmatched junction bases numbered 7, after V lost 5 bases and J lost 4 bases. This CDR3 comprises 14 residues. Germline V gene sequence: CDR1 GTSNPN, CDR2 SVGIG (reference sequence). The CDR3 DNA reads TGTGCCTGGTTTCCGGGACAGGGGCTCTATGGCTACACCTTC. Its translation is CAWFPGQGLYGYTF.

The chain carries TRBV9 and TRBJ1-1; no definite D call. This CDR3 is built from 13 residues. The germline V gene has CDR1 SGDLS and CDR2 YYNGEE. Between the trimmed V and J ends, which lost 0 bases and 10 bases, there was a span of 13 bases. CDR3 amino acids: CASSVEAYGGAFF. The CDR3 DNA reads TGTGCCAGCAGCGTAGAGGCTTACGGAGGAGCTTTCTTT.

Here the CDR3 reads CSVEFPSGSYNEQFF. In DNA form, the CDR3 reads TGCAGCGTTGAATTCCCTAGCGGATCATACAATGAGCAGTTCTTC. The chain employs TRBV29-1 and TRBJ2-1; 7 bases fit TRBD2. V trimming: 2 bases; J trimming: 4 bases; junction bases outside the gene matches: 8. Germline-derived CDR1 and CDR2 are SQVTM and ANQGSEA. The CDR3 is made up of 15 amino acids.

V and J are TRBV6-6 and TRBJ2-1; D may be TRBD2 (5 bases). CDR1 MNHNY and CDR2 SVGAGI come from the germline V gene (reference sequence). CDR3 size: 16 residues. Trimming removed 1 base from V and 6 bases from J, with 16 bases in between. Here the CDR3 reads CASSYFGLGGVNEQFF. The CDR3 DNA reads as TGTGCCAGCAGTTACTTCGGTCTTGGAGGTGTCAATGAGCAGTTCTTC.

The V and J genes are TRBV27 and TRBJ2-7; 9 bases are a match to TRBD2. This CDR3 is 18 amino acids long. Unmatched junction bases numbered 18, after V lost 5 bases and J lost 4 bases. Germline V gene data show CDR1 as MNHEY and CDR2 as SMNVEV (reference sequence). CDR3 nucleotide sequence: TGTGCCAGCAGTACTAGCGGGTTACAAACTCACCCCCCTTACGAGCAGTACTTC. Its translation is CASSTSGLQTHPPYEQYF.

The CDR3 here is CASSSTGLSYEQYF. The CDR3 region has the DNA TGTGCCAGCAGTTCGACAGGGCTGTCCTACGAGCAGTACTTC. V is TRBV27 and J is TRBJ2-7, with 7 bases identical to TRBD1. CDR1 is MNHEY, CDR2 SMNVEV, per germline (reference sequence). V gave up 4 bases and J gave up 1 base; unmatched junction bases: 4. CDR3 length: 14 amino acids.

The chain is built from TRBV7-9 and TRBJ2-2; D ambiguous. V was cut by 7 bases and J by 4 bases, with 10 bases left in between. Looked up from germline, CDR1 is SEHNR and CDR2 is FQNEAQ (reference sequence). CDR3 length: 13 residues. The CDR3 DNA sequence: TGTGCCAGCATGGTGAAGGTCACCGGGGAGCTGTTTTTT. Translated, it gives CASMVKVTGELFF.

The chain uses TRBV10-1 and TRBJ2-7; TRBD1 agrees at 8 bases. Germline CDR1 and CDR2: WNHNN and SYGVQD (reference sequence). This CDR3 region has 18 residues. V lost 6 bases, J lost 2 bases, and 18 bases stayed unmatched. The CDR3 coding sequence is TGCGCCAGCAGACTGACAGGGGTGAAGAATAAGAGGACCTACGAGCAGTACTTC. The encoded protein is CASRLTGVKNKRTYEQYF.

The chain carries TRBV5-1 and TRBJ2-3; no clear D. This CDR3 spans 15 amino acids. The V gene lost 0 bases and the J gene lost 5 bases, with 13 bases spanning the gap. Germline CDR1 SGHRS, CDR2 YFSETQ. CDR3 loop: CASSLADGQQDTQYF. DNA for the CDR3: TGCGCCAGCAGCTTGGCCGACGGCCAGCAAGATACGCAGTATTTT.